Each of the 8 T cell receptor beta chains below was sequenced from the same sample in a study of OX40 agonist ivuxolimab in advanced cancers. Clones were read by immunoSEQ multiplex PCR, and TCRdb kept only the in-frame ones, dropping some. The data show 50,000 to 85,000 clones, with 85% seen just once and under 4.5% held by the top ten. This sample comprised CD4+ or CD8+ T cells sorted from blood, obtained in a trial of the OX40 agonist ivuxolimab. These receptors were obtained from an adult with an advanced solid tumor such as melanoma, head and neck, liver or kidney cancer.

By share, this clone counts as medium-sized. The chain carries TRBV2 and TRBJ2-7, with 7 bases aligning to TRBD1. The CDR3 spans 13 residues. V shed 8 bases and J 1 base; nucleotides not matched to a gene: 5. CDR1 is SNHLY and CDR2 is FYNNEI in the germline V gene. CDR3 region: CASGTAFSYEQYF. CDR3 DNA: TGTGCCAGCGGGACAGCCTTTTCCTACGAGCAGTACTTC.

This chain links TRBV25-1 with TRBJ2-1, with D uncertain. The CDR3 is 14 residues long. Germline V gene sequence: CDR1 MGHDK, CDR2 SYGVNS. V lost 0 bases and J 7 bases, leaving 10 bases between the germline ends. The CDR3 DNA reads as TGTGCCAGCAGTGAATATCCTCTCAGGAATGAGCAGTTCTTC. Residues: CASSEYPLRNEQFF.

This clone appeared once. The chain employs TRBV7-3 and TRBJ2-5; 14 nucleotides line up with TRBD2. V lost 5 bases, J lost 7 bases, and 9 bases stayed unmatched. Germline loops: CDR1 SGHTA, CDR2 FQGTGA. This CDR3 has 16 amino acids. CDR3 in amino acids: CASSLLGTSGSGTQYF. The CDR3 region has the DNA TGTGCCAGCAGCCTCCTCGGGACTAGCGGGAGTGGGACCCAGTACTTC.

This chain joins TRBV13 and TRBJ1-6, with 10 nucleotides matching TRBD1. Germline assignment: CDR1 PRHDT and CDR2 FYEKMQ (reference sequence). V lost 6 bases, J lost 10 bases, and 12 bases stayed unmatched. The CDR3 extends over 16 amino acids. The CDR3 loop is CASRPRQGARMSPLHF. The CDR3 nucleotides are TGTGCCAGCAGGCCCAGACAGGGGGCGCGTATGTCACCCCTCCACTTT.

For this clone: Other nucleotide sequences from this sample produce the same CDR3. The V and J genes are TRBV2 and TRBJ1-2; unclear D gene. Looked up from germline, CDR1 is SNHLY and CDR2 is FYNNEI. V lost 8 bases and J lost 5, with 9 bases in between. The CDR3 covers 11 residues. This chain's CDR3 is CASVENYGYTF. CDR3 DNA: TGTGCCAGCGTGGAGAATTATGGCTACACCTTC.

This clone occurred once. The chain is built from TRBV5-1 and TRBJ1-1; D gene unclear. This CDR3 is built from 11 residues. Germline CDR1 SGHRS, CDR2 YFSETQ. Trimming pared 6 bases from V and 5 bases from J, leaving 8 bases between. DNA for the CDR3: TGCGCCAGCATTGGGGAAACTGAAGCTTTCTTT. Its protein is CASIGETEAFF.

This chain joins TRBV6-1 and TRBJ2-6, with D possibly matching TRBD2 (6 bases). Per the germline V gene, CDR1 is MNHNS and CDR2 is SASEGT. Trimming removed 2 bases from V and 2 bases from J, with 16 bases in between. The CDR3 is made up of 18 amino acids. The CDR3 nucleotides read TGTGCCAGCAGTGAACCGGGACTCAAACTAACTGGGGCCAACGTCCTGACTTTC. Its protein product is CASSEPGLKLTGANVLTF.

A single count supports this clone. The chain is built from TRBV15 and TRBJ2-7; D unclear. The germline V gene encodes CDR1 LNHNV and CDR2 YYDKDF (reference sequence). The CDR3 covers 12 residues. V was shortened by 0 bases and J by 7 bases, with 7 bases between the two germline ends. The CDR3 is CATSRDYSEQYF. The CDR3, as DNA: TGTGCCACCAGCAGAGATTACAGTGAGCAGTACTTC.